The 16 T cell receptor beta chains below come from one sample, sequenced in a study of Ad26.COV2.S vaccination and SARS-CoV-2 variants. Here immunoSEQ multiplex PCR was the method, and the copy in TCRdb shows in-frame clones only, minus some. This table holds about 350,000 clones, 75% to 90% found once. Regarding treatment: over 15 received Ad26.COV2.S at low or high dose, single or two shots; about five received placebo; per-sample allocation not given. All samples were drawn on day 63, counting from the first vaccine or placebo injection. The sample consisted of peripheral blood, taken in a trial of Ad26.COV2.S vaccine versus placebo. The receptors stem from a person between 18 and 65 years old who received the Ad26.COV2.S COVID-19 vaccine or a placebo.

The CDR3 protein is CASSPWTGVDEQYF. CDR3 bases: TGTGCCAGCAGTCCATGGACAGGGGTGGACGAGCAGTACTTC. The rearrangement links TRBV6-5 to TRBJ2-7; 9 positions match TRBD1. The CDR3 is 14 residues long. V shed 5 bases, J shed 5 bases, and the junction held 7 bases outside the gene matches. Germline V gene data show CDR1 as MNHEY and CDR2 as SVGAGI.

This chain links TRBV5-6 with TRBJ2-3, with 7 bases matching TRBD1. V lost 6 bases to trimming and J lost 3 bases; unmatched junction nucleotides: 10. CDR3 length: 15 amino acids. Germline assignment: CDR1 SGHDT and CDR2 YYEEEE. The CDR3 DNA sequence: TGTGCCAGCATAAGGAAGGGGGCTGAGACAGATACGCAGTATTTT. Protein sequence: CASIRKGAETDTQYF.

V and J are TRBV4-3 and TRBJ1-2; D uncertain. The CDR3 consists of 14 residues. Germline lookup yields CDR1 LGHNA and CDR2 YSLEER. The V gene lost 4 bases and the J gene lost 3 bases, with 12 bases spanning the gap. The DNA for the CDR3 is TGCGCCAGCAGCCCAGAGCGGTATGACTATGGCTACACCTTC. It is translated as CASSPERYDYGYTF.

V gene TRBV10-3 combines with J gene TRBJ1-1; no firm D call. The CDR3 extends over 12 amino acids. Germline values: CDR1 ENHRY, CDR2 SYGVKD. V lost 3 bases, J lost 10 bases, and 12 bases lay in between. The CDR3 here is CAISDPSLAAFF. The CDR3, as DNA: TGTGCCATCAGTGATCCGTCCTTGGCAGCTTTCTTT.

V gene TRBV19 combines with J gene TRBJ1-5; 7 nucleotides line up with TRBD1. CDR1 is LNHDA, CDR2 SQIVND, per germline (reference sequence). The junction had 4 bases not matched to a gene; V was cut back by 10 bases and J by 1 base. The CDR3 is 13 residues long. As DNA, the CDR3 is TGTGCCACTGGGACAGCCAGCAATCAGCCCCAGCATTTT. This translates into CATGTASNQPQHF.

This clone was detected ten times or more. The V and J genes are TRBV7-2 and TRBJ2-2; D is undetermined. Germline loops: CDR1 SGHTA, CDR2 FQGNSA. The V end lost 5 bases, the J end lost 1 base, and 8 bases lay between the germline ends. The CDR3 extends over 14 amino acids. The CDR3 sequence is CASSTRRNTGELFF. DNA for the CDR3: TGTGCCAGCAGCACAAGGCGGAACACCGGGGAGCTGTTTTTT.

CDR3 loop: CASSQTLGPDYGYTF. The CDR3, as DNA: TGCGCCAGCAGCCAAACTTTGGGGCCCGACTATGGCTACACCTTC. The chain has TRBV4-3 and TRBJ1-2, with D possibly being TRBD1 (5 bases). The ends were cut back, 2 bases at V and 3 bases at J, with 13 bases in the middle. Per the germline V gene, CDR1 is LGHNA and CDR2 is YSLEER. The CDR3 has 15 amino acids.

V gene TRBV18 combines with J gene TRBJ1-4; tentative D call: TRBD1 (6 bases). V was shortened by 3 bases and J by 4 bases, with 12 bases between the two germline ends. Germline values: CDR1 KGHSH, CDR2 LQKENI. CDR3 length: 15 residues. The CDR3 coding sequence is TGTGCCAGCTCACCGGACAGAGACTATAATGAAAAACTGTTTTTT. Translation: CASSPDRDYNEKLFF.

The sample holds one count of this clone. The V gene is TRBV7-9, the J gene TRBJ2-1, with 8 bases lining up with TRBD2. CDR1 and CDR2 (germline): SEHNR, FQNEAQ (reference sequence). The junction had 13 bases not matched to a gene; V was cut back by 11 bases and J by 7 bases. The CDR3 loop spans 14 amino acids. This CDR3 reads CAGVAGTLRNEQFF. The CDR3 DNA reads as TGTGCCGGGGTAGCGGGGACACTGAGAAATGAGCAGTTCTTC.

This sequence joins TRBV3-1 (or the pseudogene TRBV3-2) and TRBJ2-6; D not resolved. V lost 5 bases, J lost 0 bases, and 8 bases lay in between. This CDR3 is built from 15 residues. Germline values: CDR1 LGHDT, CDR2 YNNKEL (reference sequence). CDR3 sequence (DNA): TGTGCCAGCAGCTTACTTGGCTCTGGGGCCAACGTCCTGACTTTC. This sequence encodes CASSLLGSGANVLTF.

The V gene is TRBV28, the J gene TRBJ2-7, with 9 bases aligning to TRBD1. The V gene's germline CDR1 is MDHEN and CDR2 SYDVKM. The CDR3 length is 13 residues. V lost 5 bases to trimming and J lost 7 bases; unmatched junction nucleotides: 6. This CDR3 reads CASSRGQGVEQYF. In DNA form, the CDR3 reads TGTGCCAGCAGTAGGGGACAGGGTGTGGAGCAGTACTTC. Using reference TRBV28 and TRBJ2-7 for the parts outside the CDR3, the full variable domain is DVKVTQSSRYLVKRTGEKVFLECVQDMDHENMFWYRQDPGLGLRLIYFSYDVKMKEKGDIPEGYSVSREKKERFSLILESASTNQTSMYLCASSRGQGVEQYFGPGTRLTVT.

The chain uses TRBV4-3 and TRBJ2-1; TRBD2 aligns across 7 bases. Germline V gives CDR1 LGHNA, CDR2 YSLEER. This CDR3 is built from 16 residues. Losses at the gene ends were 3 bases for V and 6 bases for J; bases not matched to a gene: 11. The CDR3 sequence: CASSQGELATGNEQFF. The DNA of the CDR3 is TGCGCCAGCAGCCAGGGGGAACTAGCGACGGGCAATGAGCAGTTCTTC.

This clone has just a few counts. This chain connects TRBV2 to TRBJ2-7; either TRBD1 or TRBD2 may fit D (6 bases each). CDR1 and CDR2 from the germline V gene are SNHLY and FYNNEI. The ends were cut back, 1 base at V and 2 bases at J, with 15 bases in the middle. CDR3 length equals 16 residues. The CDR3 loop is CASSEGPWGATYEQYF. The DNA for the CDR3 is TGTGCCAGCAGTGAAGGGCCTTGGGGGGCTACCTACGAGCAGTACTTC.

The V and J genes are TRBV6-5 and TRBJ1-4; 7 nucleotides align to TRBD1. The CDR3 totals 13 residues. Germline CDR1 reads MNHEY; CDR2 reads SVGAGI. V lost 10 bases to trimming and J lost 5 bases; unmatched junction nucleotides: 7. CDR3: CAKITGANEKLFF. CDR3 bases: TGTGCCAAAATAACAGGGGCAAATGAAAAACTGTTTTTT.

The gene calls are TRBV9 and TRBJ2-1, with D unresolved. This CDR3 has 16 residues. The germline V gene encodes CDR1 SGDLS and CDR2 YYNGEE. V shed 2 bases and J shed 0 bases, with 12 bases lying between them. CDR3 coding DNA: TGTGCCAGCAGCGTGTCGGGTCTCAGCTCCTACAATGAGCAGTTCTTC. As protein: CASSVSGLSSYNEQFF.

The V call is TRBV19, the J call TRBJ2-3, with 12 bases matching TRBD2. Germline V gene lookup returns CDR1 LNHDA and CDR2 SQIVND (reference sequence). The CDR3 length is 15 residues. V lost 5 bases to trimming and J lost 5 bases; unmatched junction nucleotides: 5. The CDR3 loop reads CASSSSGGAQDTQYF. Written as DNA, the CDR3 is TGTGCCAGTAGTTCTAGCGGGGGGGCCCAAGATACGCAGTATTTT.